This TCR beta chain was found in a study of OX40 agonist ivuxolimab in advanced cancers. The germline V gene has CDR1 KGHSH and CDR2 LQKENI. Trimming took 5 bases from V and 4 from J, leaving 18 bases between them. The CDR3 is made up of 15 amino acids. Data came from immunoSEQ multiplex PCR; TCRdb stores just in-frame clones and leaves some out. Among about 61,000 clones listed, more than 85% were seen once. Sequenced material: CD4+ or CD8+ T cells sorted from blood, taken in a trial of the OX40 agonist ivuxolimab. The chain joins TRBV18 to TRBJ2-7; D is possibly TRBD1 (6 bases). The receptor comes from an adult with an advanced solid tumor such as melanoma, head and neck, liver or kidney cancer. The CDR3 bases are TGTGCCAGCTCAATCTCGGGACAAGCTAAGTACGAGCAGTACTTC. Its protein product is CASSISGQAKYEQYF.